This T cell receptor (beta chain) was retrieved from a study of T cells in Graves' hyperthyroidism and ophthalmopathy. Germline V gives CDR1 DFQATT, CDR2 SNEGSKA (reference sequence). The CDR3 totals 12 residues. Trimming removed 6 bases from V and 2 bases from J, with 9 bases in between. This clonotype was observed many times. Amplification of TCR beta CDR3 regions was performed using RNA transcripts as template. HTBI primers were used for first-round RT-PCR of the TCR CDR3. TCRdb used MiXCR to reprocess the multiplex PCR reads, holding one entry per CDR3 protein. Here the sample spans about 270,000 distinct CDR3 sequences, about 20% being singletons. Patients affected by ophthalmopathy presented a Clinical Activity Score of at least 3, a NOSPECS grade of at least 4, and disease duration below 3 months. Fresh 10 ml peripheral blood yielded PBMCs.

The receptor was derived from a young man with Graves' ophthalmopathy. Sequencing used blood. The gene calls are TRBV20-1 and TRBJ2-3; D gene uncertain. The CDR3, as DNA: TGCAGTGCAAAGACTCACACAGATACGCAGTATTTT. The encoded protein is CSAKTHTDTQYF.